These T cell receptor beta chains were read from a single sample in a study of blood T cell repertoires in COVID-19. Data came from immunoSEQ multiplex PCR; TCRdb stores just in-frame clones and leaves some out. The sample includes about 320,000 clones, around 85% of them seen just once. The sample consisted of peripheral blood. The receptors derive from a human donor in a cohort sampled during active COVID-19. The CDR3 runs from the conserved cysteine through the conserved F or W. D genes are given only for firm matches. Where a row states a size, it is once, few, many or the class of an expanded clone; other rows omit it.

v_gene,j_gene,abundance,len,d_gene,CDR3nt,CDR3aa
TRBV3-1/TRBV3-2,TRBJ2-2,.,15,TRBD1,TGTGCCAGCAGCCGGGACAGGGGGTACACCGGGGAGCTGTTTTTT,CASSRDRGYTGELFF
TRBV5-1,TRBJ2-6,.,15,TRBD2,TGCGCCAGCAGCCGGGCGGGGGAGGGGGCCAACGTCCTGACTTTC,CASSRAGEGANVLTF
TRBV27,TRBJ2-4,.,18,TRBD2,TGTGCCAGCCAACGGACTAGCGGGGAACCCCTAGCCAAAAACATTCAGTACTTC,CASQRTSGEPLAKNIQYF
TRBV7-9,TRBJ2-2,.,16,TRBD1,TGTGCCAGCAGCTCGGGACAGGGGCTGTGGACCGGGGAGCTGTTTTTT,CASSSGQGLWTGELFF
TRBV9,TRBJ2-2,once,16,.,TGTGCCAGCAGCGCCCACAGGGTAGGAGTCACCGGGGAGCTGTTTTTT,CASSAHRVGVTGELFF
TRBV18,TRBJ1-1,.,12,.,TGTGCCAGCTCACCGGGGCGTAGGGAAGCTTTCTTT,CASSPGRREAFF
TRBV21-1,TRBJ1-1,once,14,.,TGTGCCAGCAGCAAAAGGGGGACAGGCCACGGAGCTTTCTTT,CASSKRGTGHGAFF
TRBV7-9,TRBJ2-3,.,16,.,TGTGCCAGCAGCCCACCAGGTCCAGACCCCACAGATACGCAGTATTTT,CASSPPGPDPTDTQYF
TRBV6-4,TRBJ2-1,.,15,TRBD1,TGTGCCAGCAGTGTACGGGACAGGGGCTACAATGAGCAGTTCTTC,CASSVRDRGYNEQFF
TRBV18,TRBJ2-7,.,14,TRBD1,TGTGCCAGCTCACAAGGGACAGTCTGGATCGAGCAGTACTTC,CASSQGTVWIEQYF
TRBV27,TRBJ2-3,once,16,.,TGTGCCAGCAGCCCCTCTTCTGGCACTATCACAGATACGCAGTATTTT,CASSPSSGTITDTQYF
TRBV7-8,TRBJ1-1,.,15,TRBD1,TGTGCCAGCAGTTATACAGGGGAAGTCGGCACTGAAGCTTTCTTT,CASSYTGEVGTEAFF
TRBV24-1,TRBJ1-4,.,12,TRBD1,TGTGCCACCAGTCAGGGGGATGGAAAACTGTTTTTT,CATSQGDGKLFF
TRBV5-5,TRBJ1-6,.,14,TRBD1,TGTGCCAGCAGCCGCGGACAGGGAAATTCACCCCTCCACTTT,CASSRGQGNSPLHF
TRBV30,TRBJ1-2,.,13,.,TGTGCCTGGAGTCAGGGGATGAACTATGGCTACACCTTC,CAWSQGMNYGYTF
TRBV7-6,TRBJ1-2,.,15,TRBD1,TGTGCCAGCAGCTCCCAGACAGGGGGGAACTATGGCTACACCTTC,CASSSQTGGNYGYTF
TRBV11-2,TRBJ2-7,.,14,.,TGTGCCAGCAGCTTAGGGACGGCAGGGTGGGGGCCGTACTTC,CASSLGTAGWGPYF
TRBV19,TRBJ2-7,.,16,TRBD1,TGTGCCAGTAGTATAGGCCCTGGACAGGGCAACTACGAGCAGTACTTC,CASSIGPGQGNYEQYF
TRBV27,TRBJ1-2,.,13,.,TGTGCCAGCAGTTTCGCGAGTCGGGAGGGCTACACCTTC,CASSFASREGYTF
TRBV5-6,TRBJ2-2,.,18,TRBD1,TGTGCCAGCAGCCAATATAGACAGGGGGCAGAGGGCACCGGGGAGCTGTTTTTT,CASSQYRQGAEGTGELFF
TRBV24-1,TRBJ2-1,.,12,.,TGTGCCACCAGTGAAAGGGGGTACGAGCAGTTCTTC,CATSERGYEQFF
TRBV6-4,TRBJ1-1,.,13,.,TGTGCCAGCAGGGAGGAACTGAACACTGAAGCTTTCTTT,CASREELNTEAFF
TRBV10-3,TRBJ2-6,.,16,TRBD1,TGTGCCATCAGTGGAGGACAGGGGGCTGGGGCCAACGTCCTGACTTTC,CAISGGQGAGANVLTF
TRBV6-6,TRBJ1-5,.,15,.,TGTGCCAGCAGTCCCGGGACATATAGCAATCAGCCCCAGCATTTT,CASSPGTYSNQPQHF
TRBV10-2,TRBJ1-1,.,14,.,TGCGCCAGCAGTGAGACAGGGAGGGACACTGAAGCTTTCTTT,CASSETGRDTEAFF